These 11 T cell receptor beta chains came from one sample sequenced in a study of cytomegalovirus exposure and HLA in healthy donors. Some clones are missing from TCRdb's copy, which holds only in-frame ones; the method was immunoSEQ multiplex PCR. The sample consists of roughly 82,000 clones, 90% to 95% of them appearing once. The sequenced sample was PBMCs. These receptors were taken from a man aged 18 to 35 in good health and CMV-seronegative.

This chain connects TRBV6-1 to TRBJ2-2, with D perhaps TRBD2 (6 bases). This CDR3 has 14 residues. Per the germline V gene, CDR1 is MNHNS and CDR2 is SASEGT. The V gene lost 6 bases and the J gene lost 7 bases, with 15 bases spanning the gap. In DNA form, the CDR3 reads TGTGCCAGCAGCTGGGGGGTTTTTAGCGGGGAGCTGTTTTTT. This codes for CASSWGVFSGELFF.

The chain carries TRBV2 and TRBJ2-1; no reliable D call. There are 13 residues in the CDR3. Per germline, CDR1 SNHLY and CDR2 FYNNEI. The V end lost 6 bases, the J end lost 5 bases, and 11 bases lay between the germline ends. CDR3 bases: TGTGCCAGCAGCTCAGGATCGGACAATGAGCAGTTCTTC. It specifies CASSSGSDNEQFF.

The V gene is TRBV4-3, the J gene TRBJ1-1; D is undetermined. V dropped 4 bases and J dropped 5 bases, with 14 bases sitting between them. Germline V gene sequence: CDR1 LGHNA, CDR2 YSLEER. The CDR3 is made up of 14 amino acids. CDR3 sequence reads: CASSREIRRTEAFF. The CDR3 DNA follows: TGCGCCAGCAGCCGGGAGATCAGAAGAACTGAAGCTTTCTTT.

The chain is built from TRBV27 and TRBJ2-3, with 9 positions matching TRBD2. The germline gives CDR1 MNHEY, CDR2 SMNVEV (reference sequence). V shed 7 bases, J shed 1 base, and the junction held 15 bases outside the gene matches. This CDR3 is built from 18 residues. CDR3 loop: CASIGYPAKREGTDTQYF. In DNA form, the CDR3 reads TGTGCCAGCATCGGATACCCGGCGAAGCGGGAGGGCACAGATACGCAGTATTTT.

This sequence joins TRBV27 and TRBJ1-2; 8 nucleotides agree with TRBD1. J was trimmed by 3 bases and V by 4 bases; bases with no gene match: 10. The CDR3 runs to 16 residues. The germline V gene has CDR1 MNHEY and CDR2 SMNVEV (reference sequence). The CDR3 DNA follows: TGTGCCAGCAGTTCCCTGGGCGGACAGGGAGACTATGGCTACACCTTC. Its protein product is CASSSLGGQGDYGYTF.

The rearrangement links TRBV9 to TRBJ2-3; 8 bases line up with TRBD2. The trim removed 4 bases at V and 4 bases at J, leaving 5 bases unmatched. CDR1 is SGDLS, CDR2 YYNGEE, per germline. The CDR3 has 14 amino acids. The CDR3 nucleotides read TGTGCCAGCAGCCAGAGCGGGAGCCCAGATACGCAGTATTTT. Translation gives CASSQSGSPDTQYF.

A single count supports this clone. The chain joins TRBV6-4 to TRBJ1-2; D is possibly TRBD1 (5 bases). Germline V gene lookup returns CDR1 MRHNA and CDR2 SNTAGT. CDR3 length equals 15 residues. V lost 4 bases, J lost 0 bases, and 12 bases lay in between. DNA of the CDR3: TGTGCCAGCAGTGCCGGGACTTTTGCTAACTATGGCTACACCTTC. Protein sequence: CASSAGTFANYGYTF.

This clone was observed once. CDR3 in DNA: TGTGCCAGCGGGCCGGGGAATCTTCCCTACGAGCAGTACTTC. Protein sequence: CASGPGNLPYEQYF. The chain joins TRBV9 to TRBJ2-7; tentatively, D is TRBD2 (5 bases). V gave up 7 bases and J gave up 2 bases, with 16 bases separating them. Germline CDR1 reads SGDLS; CDR2 reads YYNGEE. There are 14 residues in the CDR3.

The gene calls are TRBV5-5 and TRBJ2-3; possibly TRBD2 for D (5 bases). The germline CDR1 and CDR2 sequences are SGHKS and YYEKEE (reference sequence). V lost 3 bases, J lost 2 bases, and 28 bases lay in between. CDR3 length equals 20 residues. CDR3: CASSSTPGGTPLRVTDTQYF. The DNA of the CDR3 is TGTGCCAGCAGCTCCACGCCAGGTGGAACCCCCCTGAGGGTCACAGATACGCAGTATTTT.

This chain joins TRBV9 and TRBJ2-3, with 8 bases lining up with TRBD2. The CDR3 is made up of 19 amino acids. The ends lost 0 bases at V and 4 bases at J; junction bases unmatched: 16. The germline V gene has CDR1 SGDLS and CDR2 YYNGEE. The CDR3 loop is CASSVGTAGVARRADTQYF. The CDR3 nucleotides read TGTGCCAGCAGCGTAGGTACAGCGGGAGTAGCCCGCCGCGCAGATACGCAGTATTTT.

The V gene is TRBV11-3, the J gene TRBJ2-7; 9 positions match TRBD1. V lost 3 bases, J lost 0 bases, and 0 bases stayed unmatched. CDR1 is SGHNT and CDR2 is YENEEA in the germline V gene. This CDR3 has 14 residues. In DNA, the CDR3 is TGTGCCAGCAGCTTGACAGGGGGCTCCTACGAGCAGTACTTC. Protein: CASSLTGGSYEQYF.